This TCR beta chain was retrieved from a study of shared clonotypes between healthy human individuals. With 6 bases removed from V and 2 bases from J, the gap between germline ends came to 20 bases. This CDR3 comprises 18 residues. CDR1 is MDHEN, CDR2 SYDVKM, per germline. The donors were adults (healthy and HIV-negative) with no recent acute infections or vaccinations. TCRdb's table, derived via immunoSEQ multiplex PCR, lists solely in-frame clones and lacks some. The sample carries 2 million to 2.5 million clones, under 95% recorded once. This chain uses TRBV28 with TRBJ2-6; D possibly corresponds to TRBD1 (5 bases). The origin of this receptor is a man between 18 and 35 years old in good health. Some clones in this sample may be carry-over from other donors' samples. Sequenced: naive CD4+ T cells from PBMCs. The subset: CD45RA+ positively selected. The DNA of the CDR3 is TGTGCCAGCAGCCTAAGGCAGGGTTTGGGCACTGGGGCCAACGTCCTGACTTTC. This sequence encodes CASSLRQGLGTGANVLTF.